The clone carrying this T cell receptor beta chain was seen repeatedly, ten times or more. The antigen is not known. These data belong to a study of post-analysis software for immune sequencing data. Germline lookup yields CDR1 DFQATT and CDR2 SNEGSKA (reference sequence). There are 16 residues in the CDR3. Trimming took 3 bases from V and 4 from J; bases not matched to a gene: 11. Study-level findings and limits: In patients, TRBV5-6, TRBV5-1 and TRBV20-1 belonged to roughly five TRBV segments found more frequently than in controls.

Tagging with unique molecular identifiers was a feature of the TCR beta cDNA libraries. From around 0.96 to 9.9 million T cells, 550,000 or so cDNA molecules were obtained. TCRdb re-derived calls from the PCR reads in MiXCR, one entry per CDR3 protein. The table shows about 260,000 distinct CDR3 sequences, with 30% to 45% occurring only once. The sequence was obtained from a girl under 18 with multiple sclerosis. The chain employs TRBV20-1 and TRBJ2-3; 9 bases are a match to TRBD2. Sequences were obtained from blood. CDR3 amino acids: CSARPLRGGAPDTQYF. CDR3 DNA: TGCAGTGCTAGGCCTCTTCGCGGGGGGGCACCAGATACGCAGTATTTT.